This T cell receptor beta chain was profiled in a study of T cells in Graves' hyperthyroidism and ophthalmopathy. The source material, RNA transcripts, was used to amplify TCR beta CDR3 regions. A set of HTBI primers served as the primers for a first-round RT-PCR of the TCR CDR3. Each CDR3 protein gets one entry after TCRdb re-called the multiplex PCR reads with MiXCR. The sample has 350,000 or so distinct CDR3 sequences; 15% to 20% are singletons. This clonotype was picked up many times. What was sequenced was blood. This TCR was recovered from a woman aged 45 to 65 with Graves' hyperthyroidism.

CDR3 sequence: CASSPGQPINYGYTF. The DNA of the CDR3 is TGTGCCAGCAGTCCGGGACAGCCAATTAACTATGGCTACACCTTC. The rearrangement joins TRBV27 to TRBJ1-2, with 7 bases matching TRBD1. Germline V gene sequence: CDR1 MNHEY, CDR2 SMNVEV (reference sequence). The CDR3 covers 15 residues. The junction had 7 bases not matched to a gene; V was cut back by 5 bases and J by 1 base.